The 22 T cell receptor beta chains listed next were all sequenced from one sample in a study of OX40 agonist ivuxolimab in advanced cancers. Sequenced by immunoSEQ multiplex PCR; TCRdb stores in-frame clones only, minus some. Here the sample spans about 83,000 clones, 91% being singletons. The sample here was CD4+ or CD8+ T cells sorted from blood, taken in a trial of the OX40 agonist ivuxolimab. The receptors were gathered from an adult with an advanced solid tumor such as melanoma, head and neck, liver or kidney cancer.

The rearrangement uses TRBV6-5 and TRBJ2-1; D unresolved. V was shortened by 0 bases and J by 6 bases, with 9 bases between the two germline ends. This CDR3 has 14 residues. Germline CDR1 MNHEY, CDR2 SVGAGI. CDR3 DNA sequence: TGTGCCAGCAGTTACTCGATTCACATCAATGAGCAGTTCTTC. It translates to CASSYSIHINEQFF.

This chain joins TRBV30 and TRBJ2-7; D is possibly TRBD1 or TRBD2 (5 bases each). CDR3 size: 14 residues. V gave up 1 base and J gave up 0 bases, with 10 bases separating them. Germline V lookup: CDR1 GTSNPN, CDR2 SVGIG (reference sequence). The CDR3 DNA follows: TGTGCCTGGAGTGGGGGGACGAGCTCCTACGAGCAGTACGTC. The encoded protein is CAWSGGTSSYEQYV.

The genes are TRBV19 and TRBJ2-1, with a weak D call TRBD1 (5 bases). V dropped 0 bases and J dropped 6 bases, with 6 bases sitting between them. The CDR3 consists of 13 residues. Germline V gene sequence: CDR1 LNHDA, CDR2 SQIVND (reference sequence). CDR3 DNA: TGTGCCAGTAGTATAGACAGGGCCAATGAGCAGTTCTTC. This encodes CASSIDRANEQFF.

The chain uses TRBV27 and TRBJ2-3; 7 bases map to TRBD2. With 3 bases clipped from V and 4 bases from J, the junction kept 7 bases outside the gene matches. Germline CDR1 reads MNHEY; CDR2 reads SMNVEV (reference sequence). The CDR3 consists of 15 residues. The chain's CDR3 is CASSFGLAVADTQYF. CDR3 nucleotides: TGTGCCAGCAGTTTCGGGCTAGCGGTCGCAGATACGCAGTATTTT.

The chain combines TRBV7-9 with TRBJ2-1; 8 bases agree with TRBD2. This CDR3 is 13 amino acids long. V lost 5 bases to trimming and J lost 4 bases; unmatched junction nucleotides: 1. Germline CDR1 reads SEHNR; CDR2 reads FQNEAQ (reference sequence). The CDR3 loop reads CASSQRGYNEQFF. In DNA form, the CDR3 reads TGTGCCAGCAGCCAGCGGGGGTACAATGAGCAGTTCTTC. The variable domain in full, with the rest retrieved from reference TRBV7-9 and TRBJ2-1, is DTGVSQNPRHKITKRGQNVTFRCDPISEHNRLYWYRQTLGQGPEFLTYFQNEAQLEKSRLLSDRFSAERPKGSFSTLEIQRTEQGDSAMYLCASSQRGYNEQFFGPGTRLTVL.

The rearrangement links TRBV9 to TRBJ2-7; the match to TRBD1 covers 8 bases. CDR3 length equals 17 residues. Germline loops: CDR1 SGDLS, CDR2 YYNGEE. Trimming took 3 bases from V and 2 from J; bases not matched to a gene: 13. The CDR3 DNA follows: TGTGCCAGCAGCGCGTACCCAGGGGGCAGTTCGGCCTACGAGCAGTACTTC. It translates to CASSAYPGGSSAYEQYF.

V gene TRBV10-3 combines with J gene TRBJ2-1; possibly TRBD2 for D (8 bases). Trimming took 0 bases from V and 8 from J, leaving 20 bases between them. CDR1 is ENHRY, CDR2 SYGVKD, per germline. CDR3 length equals 17 residues. In DNA form, the CDR3 reads TGTGCCATCAGTGAGTCGCACCCGGGACTAGGGGGCGATGAGCAGTTCTTC. Translation: CAISESHPGLGGDEQFF.

This clone was picked up one time. The rearrangement uses TRBV27 and TRBJ2-5; D ambiguous. Germline loops: CDR1 MNHEY, CDR2 SMNVEV (reference sequence). Trimming pared 0 bases from V and 5 bases from J, leaving 13 bases between. The CDR3 loop spans 15 amino acids. The chain's CDR3 is CASSLSPLGIETQYF. DNA of the CDR3: TGTGCCAGCAGTTTATCGCCCCTAGGTATCGAGACCCAGTACTTC.

The rearrangement uses TRBV4-1 and TRBJ2-5; D possibly corresponds to TRBD2 (6 bases). Looked up from germline, CDR1 is MGHRA and CDR2 is YSYEKL. The CDR3 consists of 14 residues. Trimming cost V 2 bases and J 5 bases, with 12 bases left between them. The CDR3 DNA reads as TGCGCCAGCAGCCAACGGACTGGGGGGGAGACCCAGTACTTC. Translating gives CASSQRTGGETQYF.

This clone appeared a single time. In DNA, the CDR3 is TGCAGCGTCAAACCACGGGGGACCGGGGAGCTGTTTTTT. It encodes CSVKPRGTGELFF. V is TRBV29-1 and J is TRBJ2-2, with D perhaps TRBD2 (6 bases). V lost 6 bases, J lost 5 bases, and 13 bases lay in between. The CDR3 has 13 amino acids. Germline assignment: CDR1 SQVTM and CDR2 ANQGSEA.

The J gene is TRBJ1-1, the V gene TRBV7-9; a weak D match, TRBD1 (6 bases). CDR1 and CDR2 from the germline V gene are SEHNR and FQNEAQ (reference sequence). This CDR3 is built from 14 residues. The V end lost 1 base, the J end lost 4 bases, and 10 bases lay between the germline ends. Here the CDR3 DNA reads TGTGCCAGCAGCTTAGGTTTAGGGGGCACTGAAGCTTTCTTT. Translated: CASSLGLGGTEAFF.

The chain combines TRBV30 with TRBJ1-6; no clear D gene. V lost 1 base to trimming and J lost 2 bases, with 9 bases between them. The CDR3 is 15 residues long. The germline gives CDR1 GTSNPN, CDR2 SVGIG (reference sequence). CDR3 protein: CAWSDKQTYNSPLHF. The CDR3 DNA reads TGTGCCTGGAGTGACAAACAGACCTATAATTCACCCCTCCACTTT. Looking up the rest from reference TRBV30 and TRBJ1-6 gives the full variable domain: SQTIHQWPATLVQPVGSPLSLECTVEGTSNPNLYWYRQAAGRGLQLLFYSVGIGQISSEVPQNLSASRPQDRQFILSSKKLLLSDSGFYLCAWSDKQTYNSPLHFGNGTRLTVT.

The chain uses TRBV7-8 and TRBJ2-7; TRBD2 might be the D (5 bases). Germline CDR1 and CDR2: SGHVS and FQNEAQ. V was cut by 0 bases and J by 3 bases, with 15 bases left in between. This CDR3 is 16 amino acids long. Here the CDR3 reads CASSLALAGVLYEQYF. CDR3 nucleotide sequence: TGTGCCAGCAGCTTAGCGCTGGCGGGTGTCCTCTACGAGCAGTACTTC.

The chain recombines TRBV19 with TRBJ1-5, with D possibly matching TRBD1 (5 bases). V dropped 3 bases and J dropped 4 bases, with 13 bases sitting between them. The CDR3 has 15 residues. CDR1 is LNHDA and CDR2 is SQIVND in the germline V gene (reference sequence). This CDR3 reads CASSIRGVENQPQHF. The DNA for the CDR3 is TGTGCCAGTAGTATTAGAGGGGTGGAGAATCAGCCCCAGCATTTT.

The rearrangement links TRBV25-1 to TRBJ1-1, with 7 bases lining up with TRBD1. Germline CDR1 reads MGHDK; CDR2 reads SYGVNS. J was trimmed by 5 bases and V by 3 bases; bases with no gene match: 3. The CDR3 consists of 13 residues. DNA for the CDR3: TGTGCCAGCAGTGAGGTGACAGGGACTGAAGCTTTCTTT. Residues: CASSEVTGTEAFF.

V gene TRBV2 combines with J gene TRBJ2-3, with D uncertain. Germline values: CDR1 SNHLY, CDR2 FYNNEI. V gave up 6 bases and J gave up 5 bases, with 12 bases separating them. The CDR3 length is 13 residues. For the CDR3, the DNA is TGTGCCAGCAGCGGAACGACACGAGATACGCAGTATTTT. Protein product: CASSGTTRDTQYF.

The chain employs TRBV28 and TRBJ2-2, with a weak D call TRBD2 (6 bases). This CDR3 region has 12 residues. Germline CDR1 is MDHEN and CDR2 is SYDVKM. With 10 bases removed from V and 6 bases from J, the gap between germline ends came to 12 bases. The CDR3 bases are TGTGCCACCGATTGGGAGGCCGGGGAGCTGTTTTTT. Its translation is CATDWEAGELFF.

This chain uses TRBV12-1 with TRBJ1-2; no DNA check was done on the table's D call, TRBD1. TRBV12-1 represents a pseudogene. CDR3 length: 15 amino acids. The CDR3 DNA follows: TGTGCCAGCAGCCCCGGACAGGGGGCGTACTATGGCTACACCTTC. Its protein product is CASSPGQGAYYGYTF.

This rearrangement joins TRBV6-5 to TRBJ2-5, with D hard to call. The CDR3 covers 12 residues. V lost 7 bases and J lost 1, with 7 bases in between. Germline assignment: CDR1 MNHEY and CDR2 SVGAGI. The CDR3 DNA sequence: TGTGCCAGCACCCAAAGCCAAGAGACCCAGTACTTC. Its protein is CASTQSQETQYF.

The rearrangement uses TRBV9 and TRBJ2-3; D unclear. V was trimmed by 0 bases and J by 3 bases, leaving 8 bases between them. Germline loops: CDR1 SGDLS, CDR2 YYNGEE. The CDR3 has 14 amino acids. CDR3 in amino acids: CASSVAEATDTQYF. The CDR3 nucleotides are TGTGCCAGCAGCGTAGCTGAAGCGACAGATACGCAGTATTTT.

This clone was counted a single time. The chain carries TRBV19 and TRBJ1-2; D might be TRBD1 (5 bases). The V gene lost 5 bases and the J gene lost 4 bases, with 17 bases spanning the gap. There are 15 residues in the CDR3. CDR1 is LNHDA and CDR2 is SQIVND in the germline V gene (reference sequence). CDR3 sequence reads: CASSPGDSVAYGYTF. CDR3 DNA sequence: TGTGCCAGTAGTCCAGGAGACAGTGTCGCCTATGGCTACACCTTC.

This chain uses TRBV27 with TRBJ2-1, with D perhaps matching TRBD2 (5 bases). The CDR3 extends over 13 amino acids. Germline V lookup: CDR1 MNHEY, CDR2 SMNVEV (reference sequence). V was shortened by 6 bases and J by 3 bases, with 9 bases between the two germline ends. CDR3 DNA: TGTGCCAGCAGACTACTAGGCTACAATGAGCAGTTCTTC. This encodes CASRLLGYNEQFF.